What follows are 27 T cell receptor beta chains derived from one specimen sequenced in a study of blood T cell repertoires in COVID-19. Profiling relied on immunoSEQ multiplex PCR, and the TCRdb table lists in-frame clones only, not all of them. This table has about 280,000 clones, around 90% appearing once. The source material was peripheral blood. The receptor source for this set is a woman aged 35 to 49 who had recovered from COVID-19.

J is TRBJ2-2 and V is TRBV19, with D tentatively TRBD1 (5 bases). CDR1 LNHDA and CDR2 SQIVND come from the germline V gene (reference sequence). V dropped 4 bases and J dropped 2 bases, with 11 bases sitting between them. The CDR3 is made up of 15 amino acids. The CDR3: CASSTQTENTGELFF. The DNA for the CDR3 is TGTGCCAGTAGTACCCAGACAGAAAACACCGGGGAGCTGTTTTTT. Full variable domain (outside the CDR3, taken from reference TRBV19 and TRBJ2-2): DGGITQSPKYLFRKEGQNVTLSCEQNLNHDAMYWYRQDPGQGLRLIYYSQIVNDFQKGDIAEGYSVSREKKESFPLTVTSAQKNPTAFYLCASSTQTENTGELFFGEGSRLTVL.

Only one count was recorded for this clone. The chain carries TRBV11-2 and TRBJ2-3; 9 nucleotides match TRBD2. The J segment lost 0 bases and the V segment lost 2 bases, leaving 3 bases of the junction unmatched. This CDR3 spans 16 amino acids. The germline gives CDR1 SGHAT, CDR2 FQNNGV. The CDR3 loop is CASSLRLAESTDTQYF. In DNA form, the CDR3 reads TGTGCCAGCAGCTTACGACTAGCGGAGAGCACAGATACGCAGTATTTT.

This chain joins TRBV28 and TRBJ1-2, with D maybe TRBD1 (5 bases). The germline V gene has CDR1 MDHEN and CDR2 SYDVKM. The CDR3 covers 14 residues. Trimming cost V 7 bases and J 2 bases, with 14 bases left between them. The CDR3 sequence is CASTIGRDNYGYTF. CDR3 sequence (DNA): TGTGCCAGCACAATCGGGAGGGACAACTATGGCTACACCTTC.

The chain has TRBV6-6 and TRBJ2-6; TRBD1 is a possible D gene (6 bases). Looked up from germline, CDR1 is MNHNY and CDR2 is SVGAGI (reference sequence). Trimming took off 6 bases at V and 3 bases at J, with 12 bases between the two ends. The CDR3 has 15 residues. CDR3 nucleotide sequence: TGTGCCAGCAGCCACAGGGTTGGTGGGGCCAACGTCCTGACTTTC. It specifies CASSHRVGGANVLTF.

The CDR3, as DNA: TGTGCCAGCAGCACCGGGGTAACCACTGAAGCTTTCTTT. Translated, it gives CASSTGVTTEAFF. The chain has TRBV9 and TRBJ1-1, with D unresolved. This CDR3 has 13 residues. Germline CDR1 SGDLS, CDR2 YYNGEE. Trimming left V 4 bases short and J 4 bases short, with 11 bases between. Variable domain in full (rest from reference TRBV9 and TRBJ1-1): DSGVTQTPKHLITATGQRVTLRCSPRSGDLSVYWYQQSLDQGLQFLIQYYNGEERAKGNILERFSAQQFPDLHSELNLSSLELGDSALYFCASSTGVTTEAFFGQGTRLTVV.

The chain has TRBV12-3 or TRBV12-4 and TRBJ2-7; maybe TRBD2 (5 bases). Trimming pared 4 bases from V and 7 bases from J, leaving 8 bases between. The CDR3 spans 11 residues. The chain's CDR3 is CASSSGWEQYF. DNA for the CDR3: TGTGCCAGCAGTTCGGGGTGGGAGCAGTACTTC.

This chain joins TRBV27 and TRBJ2-1; 7 positions match TRBD1. The germline CDR1 and CDR2 sequences are MNHEY and SMNVEV (reference sequence). With 5 bases clipped from V and 0 bases from J, the junction kept 7 bases outside the gene matches. This CDR3 is 16 amino acids long. CDR3 region: CASSQDRDGSYNEQFF. Here the CDR3 DNA reads TGTGCCAGCAGTCAAGACAGGGACGGCTCCTACAATGAGCAGTTCTTC.

The chain joins TRBV3-1 (or the pseudogene TRBV3-2) to TRBJ2-7; no clear D. V lost 0 bases, J lost 5 bases, and 5 bases lay in between. Germline V CDR1 and CDR2: LGHDT, YNNKEL (reference sequence). This CDR3 is built from 12 residues. The CDR3 reads CASSQEFDEQYF. DNA for the CDR3: TGTGCCAGCAGCCAAGAGTTCGACGAGCAGTACTTC.

The rearrangement links TRBV2 to TRBJ2-6, with D possibly being TRBD2 (5 bases). The CDR3 spans 15 residues. The germline gives CDR1 SNHLY, CDR2 FYNNEI. The V gene lost 9 bases and the J gene lost 1 base, with 13 bases spanning the gap. This CDR3 is CASTRSPSGANVLTF. CDR3 DNA: TGTGCCAGTACTAGGTCACCATCTGGGGCCAACGTCCTGACTTTC.

The V gene is TRBV4-2, the J gene TRBJ2-7; D possibly corresponds to TRBD2 (6 bases). V shed 0 bases and J shed 6 bases, with 15 bases lying between them. CDR3 size: 15 residues. Germline V gene sequence: CDR1 LGHNA, CDR2 YNFKEQ. The CDR3 region has the DNA TGTGCCAGCAGCCAAGAATCGGACTACCCCACCGAGCAGTACTTC. Encoded protein: CASSQESDYPTEQYF.

The chain joins TRBV3-1 (or the pseudogene TRBV3-2) to TRBJ1-2; possible D gene TRBD1, 6 bases. V gave up 1 base and J gave up 8 bases, with 11 bases separating them. This CDR3 has 13 residues. The germline V gene encodes CDR1 LGHDT and CDR2 YNNKEL (reference sequence). The CDR3 DNA reads TGTGCCAGCAGCCAAGGGACAGCCTGGGGCTACACCTTC. Residues: CASSQGTAWGYTF.

This clone turned up a few times. The chain combines TRBV2 with TRBJ1-2, with D possibly being TRBD1 (5 bases). Trimming took 7 bases from V and 6 from J, leaving 21 bases between them. The germline gives CDR1 SNHLY, CDR2 FYNNEI. This CDR3 is 15 amino acids long. The CDR3 nucleotides are TGTGCCAGCACCCAACGGCCAGGGTATTCGGATGGCTACACCTTC. Translating gives CASTQRPGYSDGYTF.

This chain connects TRBV2 to TRBJ2-3, with D perhaps matching TRBD2 (6 bases). Germline CDR1 and CDR2: SNHLY and FYNNEI. With 1 base removed from V and 2 bases from J, the gap between germline ends came to 7 bases. The CDR3 is 14 residues long. CDR3 in DNA: TGTGCCAGCAGTGAAGGGAGGGTCACAGATACGCAGTATTTT. This codes for CASSEGRVTDTQYF.

The chain uses TRBV9 and TRBJ1-1; possible D gene TRBD1, 5 bases. Looked up from germline, CDR1 is SGDLS and CDR2 is YYNGEE. The CDR3 covers 15 residues. V was shortened by 4 bases and J by 0 bases, with 13 bases between the two germline ends. The CDR3 loop is CASSLLQDMNTEAFF. Here the CDR3 DNA reads TGTGCCAGCAGCCTGCTACAGGATATGAACACTGAAGCTTTCTTT. Full variable domain (outside the CDR3, taken from reference TRBV9 and TRBJ1-1): DSGVTQTPKHLITATGQRVTLRCSPRSGDLSVYWYQQSLDQGLQFLIQYYNGEERAKGNILERFSAQQFPDLHSELNLSSLELGDSALYFCASSLLQDMNTEAFFGQGTRLTVV.

The J gene is TRBJ1-4, the V gene TRBV6-1; tentatively, D is TRBD1 (5 bases). CDR1 MNHNS and CDR2 SASEGT come from the germline V gene. V lost 3 bases to trimming and J lost 8 bases, with 19 bases between them. CDR3 size: 16 residues. Here the CDR3 reads CASSEGPAGWGEKLFF. In DNA, the CDR3 is TGTGCCAGCAGTGAGGGGCCCGCAGGGTGGGGCGAAAAACTGTTTTTT.

In this sample, this clone turned up once. V is TRBV6-6 and J is TRBJ2-7; TRBD2 matches 12 bases. Losses at the gene ends were 5 bases for V and 0 bases for J; bases not matched to a gene: 11. The germline CDR1 and CDR2 sequences are MNHNY and SVGAGI (reference sequence). The CDR3 sequence is 18 residues long. Here the CDR3 DNA reads TGTGCCAGCAGTCGCGGACTAGCGGGAACAATGGGCTCCTACGAGCAGTACTTC. Protein sequence: CASSRGLAGTMGSYEQYF.

The chain combines TRBV5-4 with TRBJ2-7, with D maybe TRBD2 (5 bases). The CDR3 totals 14 residues. Trimming removed 4 bases from V and 2 bases from J, with 13 bases in between. Germline V gene lookup returns CDR1 SGHNT and CDR2 YYREEE (reference sequence). DNA for the CDR3: TGTGCCAGCAGCCCGCCGGGGTCGGCCTACGAGCAGTACTTC. The encoded protein is CASSPPGSAYEQYF.

In its sample, this clone was seen once. The gene calls are TRBV18 and TRBJ1-1; D might be TRBD1 (6 bases). Trimming removed 1 base at V and 0 bases at J, with 6 bases between. The length of the CDR3 is 14 residues. Per the germline V gene, CDR1 is KGHSH and CDR2 is LQKENI. The CDR3 region has the DNA TGTGCCAGCTCACCACGGGGGCTGAACACTGAAGCTTTCTTT. It specifies CASSPRGLNTEAFF.

Here the CDR3 reads CASTRQGLDYGYTF. The CDR3 DNA follows: TGTGCCAGCACCAGACAGGGGCTGGACTATGGCTACACCTTC. The chain uses TRBV6-5 and TRBJ1-2; 8 bases map to TRBD1. Germline CDR1 is MNHEY and CDR2 is SVGAGI. Trimming took 7 bases from V and 3 from J; bases not matched to a gene: 7. The CDR3 runs 14 residues.

The rearrangement joins TRBV27 to TRBJ1-1, with 8 bases aligning to TRBD1. The length of the CDR3 is 14 residues. J gave up 6 bases and V 5 bases, and 8 bases lay outside the gene matches. Germline CDR1 MNHEY, CDR2 SMNVEV (reference sequence). CDR3 region: CASSQGQDLAEAFF. Written as DNA, the CDR3 is TGTGCCAGCAGTCAGGGACAGGATCTGGCTGAAGCTTTCTTT.

Only one count was recorded for this clone. The rearrangement links TRBV28 to TRBJ2-2, with a weak D call TRBD2 (6 bases). The CDR3 extends over 17 amino acids. V was clipped by 2 bases and J by 0 bases, with 13 bases between them. From germline, CDR1 is MDHEN and CDR2 SYDVKM. CDR3 sequence: CASSLGIAGSNTGELFF. The DNA of the CDR3 is TGTGCCAGCAGTTTAGGGATCGCGGGGTCGAACACCGGGGAGCTGTTTTTT.

This chain uses TRBV5-1 with TRBJ2-3; 7 positions agree with TRBD1. Germline V gene data show CDR1 as SGHRS and CDR2 as YFSETQ. V trimming: 2 bases; J trimming: 0 bases; junction bases outside the gene matches: 3. The CDR3 has 15 amino acids. The CDR3 spells CASSFRGQSTDTQYF. In DNA, the CDR3 is TGCGCCAGCAGCTTTCGGGGACAGAGCACAGATACGCAGTATTTT.

The gene calls are TRBV2 and TRBJ2-6; TRBD1 might be the D (6 bases). The CDR3 sequence is 13 residues long. Trimming pared 9 bases from V and 4 bases from J, leaving 10 bases between. CDR1 and CDR2 (germline): SNHLY, FYNNEI. The CDR3: CARGAFGANVLTF. CDR3 in DNA: TGTGCCAGGGGGGCCTTCGGGGCCAACGTCCTGACTTTC.

The chain joins TRBV6-7 to TRBJ2-7; D not certain. Being an ORF, TRBV6-7 has a function that is uncertain. With 6 bases removed from V and 5 bases from J, the gap between germline ends came to 14 bases. There are 13 residues in the CDR3. CDR3 sequence reads: CASSTYSENEQYF. The CDR3 DNA follows: TGTGCCAGCAGCACCTACTCCGAGAACGAGCAGTACTTC.

The chain employs TRBV18 and TRBJ2-7, with 10 bases that match TRBD1. The CDR3 covers 15 residues. Germline V lookup: CDR1 KGHSH, CDR2 LQKENI. With V trimmed by 3 bases and J by 0 bases, 2 bases remained unmatched. The CDR3, as DNA: TGTGCCAGCTCACCGGGGACAGGGGTCTCCTACGAGCAGTACTTC. It is translated as CASSPGTGVSYEQYF.

The chain is built from TRBV4-1 and TRBJ2-3; 11 positions agree with TRBD2. The CDR3 runs to 16 residues. J was trimmed by 2 bases and V by 3 bases; bases with no gene match: 4. Germline V CDR1 and CDR2: MGHRA, YSYEKL. Here the CDR3 reads CASSHETSGVTDTQYF. In DNA form, the CDR3 reads TGCGCCAGCAGCCACGAGACTAGCGGGGTCACAGATACGCAGTATTTT.

The chain recombines TRBV10-2 with TRBJ1-1; possibly TRBD1 for D (5 bases). Germline CDR1 and CDR2: WSHSY and SAAADI. V shed 6 bases and J shed 1 base, with 9 bases lying between them. The CDR3 covers 13 residues. The CDR3 DNA follows: TGCGCCAGCAGAAACGGGGGGAACACTGAAGCTTTCTTT. This encodes CASRNGGNTEAFF.